This T cell receptor beta chain was sequenced for a study of blood T cells in healthy people across ages. Study-wide results and limits: Any conclusive comparison of naive versus antigen-experienced cells was prevented by using unsorted PBMCs.

The donors, healthy Caucasians from Russia, were aged 6 to 90. Sample-barcoded 5' priming and a J-beta primer mix drove a second PCR of about 6 to 12 cycles. MiXCR, applied by TCRdb to the 5' RACE reads, yields one record per CDR3 protein. The table shows over 700,000 distinct CDR3 sequences, with approximately 25% occurring only once. Germline lookup yields CDR1 DFQATT and CDR2 SNEGSKA (reference sequence). V was clipped by 6 bases and J by 2 bases; unmatched bases: 8. The CDR3 consists of 15 residues. Only a few counts were recorded for this clonotype. Its antigen remains unknown. This same sample was also taken into another study, of T cells of mothers and their children. As reported in that work: A few healthy Caucasian mothers, along with their six children, served as the donors. Similar thymic selection effects on TCR recombination output appear in pairs, both related and unrelated.

This clonotype was sampled from a boy younger than 18 in good health. Sequencing used blood. The genes are TRBV20-1 and TRBJ2-3; 10 bases are a match to TRBD2. CDR3 loop: CSATPSGSPTDTQYF. The CDR3, as DNA: TGCAGTGCAACCCCTAGCGGGAGTCCCACAGATACGCAGTATTTT.